Sequencing of this TCR beta chain was carried out in a study of blood T cell repertoires in COVID-19. The table came from immunoSEQ multiplex PCR; TCRdb's copy has only in-frame clones and leaves some out. Found here are 70,000 to 75,000 clones, about nine tenths of them singletons; the top ten hold roughly 5%. V lost 3 bases and J lost 5, with 11 bases in between. CDR1 and CDR2 from the germline V gene are MNHEY and SMNVEV (reference sequence). The length of the CDR3 is 14 residues. The sequenced sample consisted of peripheral blood. The receptor was derived from a human donor in a cohort sampled during active COVID-19. The rearrangement joins TRBV27 to TRBJ2-1; D is possibly TRBD2 (6 bases). The CDR3 DNA is TGTGCCAGCAGTTTCGGACTACGAAACAATGAGCAGTTCTTC. Protein sequence: CASSFGLRNNEQFF.